Below, 11 T cell receptor beta chains from the same sample are listed, as sequenced in a study of T cell changes during pregnancy in multiple sclerosis. Some clones are missing from TCRdb's copy, which holds only in-frame ones; the method was immunoSEQ multiplex PCR. The table includes some 40,000 clones, 90% detected once. The sequenced sample was peripheral blood, obtained in the second trimester of pregnancy. These receptors all come from a female donor in good health, enrolled as a control in a pregnancy study.

This rearrangement joins TRBV10-3 to TRBJ1-6; 9 bases are a match to TRBD1. The CDR3 has 13 residues. Trimming removed 10 bases from V and 10 bases from J; junction bases left unmatched: 8. CDR1 is ENHRY and CDR2 is SYGVKD in the germline V gene. The DNA for the CDR3 is TGTGCCACCCGGGGACAGGGCGAGTCACCCCTCCACTTT. Amino acid sequence: CATRGQGESPLHF.

In this sample, this clone turned up once. The V and J genes are TRBV29-1 and TRBJ1-4; 8 bases line up with TRBD1. V shed 4 bases, J shed 8 bases, and the junction held 3 bases outside the gene matches. The CDR3 runs to 12 residues. CDR1 is SQVTM, CDR2 ANQGSEA, per germline. CDR3 in amino acids: CSVGQGNEKLFF. CDR3 bases: TGCAGCGTTGGACAGGGGAACGAAAAACTGTTTTTT.

This clone was counted once. This chain joins TRBV6-1 and TRBJ1-1; tentative D call: TRBD1 (5 bases). V was pared by 8 bases and J by 1 base, with 8 bases between. This CDR3 spans 12 amino acids. The V gene's germline CDR1 is MNHNS and CDR2 SASEGT. CDR3 bases: TGTGCCAGCGGGGGGAGGAACACTGAAGCTTTCTTT. Translating it yields CASGGRNTEAFF.

Remarks on this clone: Mismatch with germline at one junction end may stem from a read error. The chain recombines TRBV19 with TRBJ1-6; possible D gene TRBD1, 6 bases. This CDR3 has 15 amino acids. Germline V CDR1 and CDR2: LNHDA, SQIVND (reference sequence). The CDR3 DNA reads TGTGCCAGTAGTGTAGACAGGTTGGGCAGCTCACCCCTCCACTTT. Translation: CASSVDRLGSSPLHF.

The rearrangement links TRBV6-6 to TRBJ1-3; tentatively, D is TRBD1 (5 bases). This CDR3 has 15 residues. CDR1 and CDR2 from the germline V gene are MNHNY and SVGAGI (reference sequence). Trimming stripped 10 bases from V and 0 bases from J, with 16 bases between. Written as DNA, the CDR3 is TGTGCCACCATTACCGTCGGGGGCTCTGGAAACACCATATATTTT. The encoded protein is CATITVGGSGNTIYF.

This clone has only a few counts. CDR3: CASSLVWSVGAGNTIYF. The CDR3 DNA sequence: TGTGCCAGCAGCTTAGTATGGTCGGTCGGAGCTGGAAACACCATATATTTT. The chain combines TRBV11-2 with TRBJ1-3, with unresolved D. Trimming stripped 1 base from V and 2 bases from J, with 15 bases between. Germline CDR1 reads SGHAT; CDR2 reads FQNNGV. CDR3 length: 17 residues. The complete variable domain, with remaining parts taken from reference TRBV11-2 and TRBJ1-3, reads EAGVAQSPRYKIIEKRQSVAFWCNPISGHATLYWYQQILGQGPKLLIQFQNNGVVDDSQLPKDRFSAERLKGVDSTLKIQPAKLEDSAVYLCASSLVWSVGAGNTIYFGEGSWLTVV.

This chain joins TRBV18 and TRBJ1-2, with TRBD1 matching over 10 bases. The length of the CDR3 is 14 residues. In germline, CDR1 is KGHSH, CDR2 LQKENI. With V trimmed by 1 base and J by 8 bases, 4 bases remained unmatched. CDR3 amino acids: CASSPRGQGFGYTF. The CDR3, as DNA: TGTGCCAGCTCACCACGGGGACAGGGGTTCGGCTACACCTTC.

V gene TRBV6-5 combines with J gene TRBJ2-4; D not certain. CDR3 size: 14 residues. The V gene's germline CDR1 is MNHEY and CDR2 SVGAGI. Between the trimmed V and J ends, which lost 3 bases and 4 bases, there was a span of 10 bases. This CDR3 reads CASSYYATKNIQYF. The CDR3 DNA reads as TGTGCCAGCAGTTATTATGCGACAAAAAACATTCAGTACTTC.

The CDR3 loop is CASSQSGTGGEWSRDQPQHF. CDR3 in DNA: TGCGCCAGCAGTCAATCGGGGACAGGGGGCGAATGGTCGCGAGATCAGCCCCAGCATTTT. J is TRBJ1-5 and V is TRBV23-1, with 12 bases lining up with TRBD1. TRBV23-1 is an open reading frame, and its role is uncertain. The CDR3 sequence is 20 residues long. The ends lost 0 bases at V and 5 bases at J; junction bases unmatched: 14.

J is TRBJ1-6 and V is TRBV5-4; D call uncertain. Germline-derived CDR1 and CDR2 are SGHNT and YYREEE (reference sequence). CDR3 length equals 17 residues. Trimming cost V 0 bases and J 4 bases, with 14 bases left between them. For the CDR3, the DNA is TGTGCCAGCAGCTTGGGAAGATCCGGGTCTTATAATTCACCCCTCCACTTT. Its protein is CASSLGRSGSYNSPLHF.

A single count supports this clone. The genes are TRBV7-2 and TRBJ2-7; D possibly corresponds to TRBD2 (6 bases). From germline, CDR1 is SGHTA and CDR2 FQGNSA. V lost 2 bases and J 1 base, leaving 12 bases between the germline ends. CDR3 length: 15 amino acids. For the CDR3, the DNA is TGTGCCAGCAGCTTAAACTGGCGGGGATCCTACGAGCAGTACTTC. Amino acid sequence: CASSLNWRGSYEQYF.